A selection of T cell receptor beta chains follows, all from one sample in a study of post-analysis software for immune sequencing data. Via MiXCR, TCRdb re-called the PCR reads, giving one row per CDR3 protein. The data contain 170,000 or so distinct CDR3 sequences, 30% of them singletons. The sample comprised blood. Every receptor here comes from a girl aged 10 to 17 with multiple sclerosis. Each CDR3 is given with its conserved first and last residue. D genes are given only for firm matches. A clone size is listed for some rows: how often the clone was seen (once, few, many), or a class if it is expanded.

TRBJ2-4 few . TRBV20-1 CSARGADNLAKNIQYF TGCAGTGCTAGAGGGGCCGATAACCTAGCCAAAAACATTCAGTACTTC
TRBJ2-7 many TRBD1 TRBV18 CASSRGQGIHEQYF TGTGCCAGCTCACGGGGACAGGGTATACACGAGCAGTACTTC
TRBJ2-1 few TRBD2 TRBV11-2 CASSITRTSGDNEQFF TGTGCCAGCAGCATAACCCGGACTAGCGGTGACAATGAGCAGTTCTTC
TRBJ2-5 . TRBD2 TRBV7-2 CASSAEGLAGGLETQYF TGTGCCAGCAGCGCGGAGGGACTAGCGGGAGGACTAGAGACCCAGTACTTC
TRBJ2-1 many TRBD2 TRBV12-3/TRBV12-4 CASSQSGRAWSYNEQFF TGTGCCAGCAGTCAGAGCGGGAGGGCCTGGTCCTACAATGAGCAGTTCTTC
TRBJ2-1 . . TRBV10-2 CASSESEVPPRFF TGCGCCAGCAGTGAGTCTGAAGTCCCGCCTCGGTTCTTC
TRBJ2-1 few TRBD1 TRBV20-1 CSARDGTGSNNEQFF TGCAGTGCTAGAGATGGGACAGGGTCAAACAATGAGCAGTTCTTC
TRBJ1-2 . . TRBV27 CASSLRGAGTGYTF TGTGCCAGCAGTTTAAGGGGGGCAGGGACTGGCTACACCTTC
TRBJ2-1 many . TRBV10-2 CASRSDPRSGYNEQFF TGCGCCAGCAGGAGTGATCCGAGGAGCGGCTACAATGAGCAGTTCTTC
TRBJ2-5 many . TRBV5-6 CASSLEVEVGETQYF TGTGCCAGCAGCTTGGAAGTGGAAGTTGGAGAGACCCAGTACTTC
TRBJ2-3 . TRBD2 TRBV7-3 CASSPTSGTDTQYF TGTGCCAGCAGCCCCACTAGCGGCACAGATACGCAGTATTTT
TRBJ2-3 few . TRBV6-6 CASNPTPDTQYF TGTGCCAGCAATCCGACCCCCGATACGCAGTATTTT
TRBJ2-7 many TRBD1 TRBV10-3 CATQRQGTPYEQYF TGTGCCACACAGAGACAGGGGACACCCTACGAGCAGTACTTC
TRBJ2-1 . TRBD2 TRBV7-2 CASSLRPLAGGPGGEQFF TGTGCCAGCAGCTTACGTCCGTTGGCGGGAGGGCCCGGAGGTGAGCAGTTCTTC
TRBJ2-7 many . TRBV20-1 CSAAPGSGPEEQYF TGCAGTGCTGCCCCTGGGAGCGGACCTGAGGAGCAGTACTTC
TRBJ2-5 . . TRBV30 CAWSVWLAREQYF TGTGCCTGGAGTGTATGGCTAGCGAGGGAGCAGTACTTC
TRBJ2-1 few . TRBV7-2 CASSLDRAEYNEQFF TGTGCCAGCAGCTTAGACAGGGCGGAGTACAATGAGCAGTTCTTC
TRBJ2-1 . TRBD2 TRBV30 CAWSVRRELHEQFF TGTGCCTGGAGTGTAAGGCGGGAGCTCCATGAGCAGTTCTTC
TRBJ2-7 . TRBD1 TRBV5-6 CTSSSQGAGFYEQYF TGTACCAGCAGCTCACAGGGGGCGGGTTTTTACGAGCAGTACTTC
TRBJ2-7 many . TRBV10-1 CASSESPGLEQYF TGCGCCAGCAGTGAGTCGCCGGGGCTCGAGCAGTACTTC
TRBJ2-7 many TRBD2 TRBV9 CASSSHSELAGEGYEQYF TGTGCCAGCAGCTCCCACTCAGAGTTAGCGGGAGAGGGGTACGAGCAGTACTTC
TRBJ2-5 many . TRBV18 CASSPRDGQETQYF TGTGCCAGCTCACCAAGGGACGGCCAAGAGACCCAGTACTTC
TRBJ2-1 many . TRBV7-2 CASSLDPGREQFF TGTGCCAGCAGCTTAGATCCGGGGCGTGAGCAGTTCTTC
TRBJ2-5 few . TRBV5-1 CASSLRLANKQIQYF TGCGCCAGCAGCTTGAGACTCGCAAACAAGCAGATCCAGTACTTC
TRBJ2-3 many TRBD1 TRBV4-2 CASSQIRDRGADTQYF TGTGCCAGCAGCCAAATCCGGGACAGGGGCGCAGATACGCAGTATTTT
TRBJ2-3 many TRBD2 TRBV20-1 CSAKGLSERGSRDTQYF TGCAGTGCTAAGGGGTTGTCGGAGCGGGGCTCGAGAGATACGCAGTATTTT
TRBJ2-1 many . TRBV7-9 CASSFSGHEQFF TGTGCCAGCAGCTTCTCGGGCCATGAGCAGTTCTTC